This T cell receptor beta chain was recorded in a study of blood T cell repertoires in COVID-19. Study overall: Collection of acute and convalescent COVID-19 samples took place in the United States, Italy and Spain. The cDNA or gDNA used as material had been derived from T cells, B-cell-depleted T cells, or PBMCs.

In the original workflow: Scientists estimated how many nucleated cells there were by amplifying reference gene primers. Assay used: immunoSEQ multiplex PCR; TCRdb lists only in-frame clones, some missing. Clonal size and the V and J genes are those of that table, whereas D and trimming came from the DNA. This sample has under 300,000 clones; roughly 90% occur once, and the top ten carry less than 0.95%. The CDR3 totals 15 residues. Unmatched junction bases numbered 9, after V lost 6 bases and J lost 6 bases. Germline lookup yields CDR1 SNHLY and CDR2 FYNNEI. This clone came up once. The sequence was collected from a woman between 40 and 55 years old who had recovered from COVID-19. The sample comprised peripheral blood. The chain combines TRBV2 with TRBJ1-4; 8 nucleotides match TRBD1. The CDR3 DNA sequence: TGTGCCAGCAGACGTGGTGAGACAGGGGATGAAAAACTGTTTTTT. It encodes CASRRGETGDEKLFF. Looking up the rest from reference TRBV2 and TRBJ1-4 gives the full variable domain: EPEVTQTPSHQVTQMGQEVILRCVPISNHLYFYWYRQILGQKVEFLVSFYNNEISEKSEIFDDQFSVERPDGSNFTLKIRSTKLEDSAMYFCASRRGETGDEKLFFGSGTQLSVL.